This T cell receptor (beta chain) was profiled in a study of Tregs in tolerant kidney transplant recipients. The protocol was immunoSEQ multiplex PCR, while the TCRdb copy is restricted to in-frame clones and leaves out a portion. The table lists around 52,000 clones, around 83% of them singletons. The V and J ends lost 3 bases and 4 bases, in that order; junction bases with no gene match: 22. The CDR3 consists of 20 residues. The source material was CD4+ T cells from blood. V gene TRBV23-1 combines with J gene TRBJ1-2; 8 bases agree with TRBD1. TRBV23-1 has ORF status, its function being uncertain. This TCR derives from a human donor in good health. The CDR3, as DNA: TGCGCCAGCAGTCACAAAACTCCCGTCCGGGACAGGCCACGGGGCTATGGCTACACCTTC. Translating gives CASSHKTPVRDRPRGYGYTF.